This TCR beta chain was recorded in a study of shared clonotypes between healthy human individuals (dated by TCRdb to the early 2020s). Describing the broader study: Two women and a few men aged 18 to 49 years were included in the cohort. For each donor, three plates each were used for CD4 naive and CD4 memory, two plates were used for CD8 naive, and one plate was used for CD8 memory. To estimate repertoire size and how much clonotype sharing occurs between individuals, the study deeply sequenced the blood TCR repertoires of roughly 5 healthy adults. Leukapheresis yielded between about 0.94 and 8.9 billion PBMCs per donor. To increase sequencing depth and limit assay-specific biases, TCR repertoire library preparation and sequencing were carried out by different laboratories using diverse techniques.

The donors were healthy, HIV-negative adults who had no recently reported acute infections or vaccinations. All donors were Caucasian adults living in Nashville, Tennessee, USA. CD4+ T cells were enriched by magnetic negative selection, after which naive cells were positively selected on CD45RA and the negative fraction was taken as the memory subset. Blood was obtained by leukapheresis, after which PBMCs were separated by Ficoll-Histopaque density gradient centrifugation and cryopreserved in liquid nitrogen vapor phase. Analytical flow cytometry was used to check the purity and quantity of every magnetically sorted T cell population. Genomic DNA was isolated from each sorted fraction and quantified by UV absorbance on a Nanodrop 2000c. Looking up the germline V gene yields CDR1 KGHSH and CDR2 LQKENI. V sheds 2 bases and J sheds 3 bases, leaving 1 base between their ends. CDR3 length: 11 amino acids, cysteine to phenylalanine. Only the CDR3 part of the read is kept: 33 bases, read in frame from the first base.

This clone was detected many times. The clone's antigen remains unknown. No base quality information exists; no much larger clone differs at one position. The sample carries other DNA sequences with the same CDR3. Using the deep immunoSEQ assay, TCR CDR3 regions were amplified from genomic DNA by multiplex PCR. Genomic DNA extracted from each cell subset was distributed evenly over all wells of several immunoSEQ 96-well plates, and each plate served as one replicate. For sorted subsets, approximately 200 ng of genomic DNA, equivalent to some 30,000 T cell genomes, went into each replicate PCR. The purified libraries were quantified using a Qubit 3.0 fluorometer, sized with a Bioanalyzer 2100, and then quantified again using the KAPA Library Quantification kit. Every immunoSEQ 96-well plate was sequenced on a dedicated single-read 150-cycle Illumina NextSeq 550 flow cell. The study's own analysis went as follows. Because only junctional sequences without quality scores were contained in the immunoSEQ output, filtering matching that applied to full-length reads could not be performed. Sequences were annotated with PyIR, a Python wrapper for IgBLAST v1.9, using IMGT germline references to assign V/J genes and CDR3. Reads were removed for weak V/J assignments (E-value above 1e-6), missing CDR3, stop codons, out-of-frame junctions, or ambiguous translated residues. V3J clonotypes were defined as sequences sharing the same inferred V gene, J gene, and CDR3 amino acid sequence. Percentage overlap between repertoires was computed as shared unique clonotypes divided by the size of the smaller repertoire. Three approaches were used to assess repertoire richness: RTK rarefaction, the Chao1 estimator, and Recon v2.1 estimates of unobserved clonotypes. Generation probabilities were computed with OLGA for all TCRbeta clonotypes obtained by the gDNA method from a handful of donors. The clones in this table, taken by TCRdb from immuneACCESS, are in-frame only. Not every clone is retained; where verified, under half of the shortfall comes from an unresolved V gene, and the cause of the rest is unknown. Clonal size and the V and J genes are those of that table, whereas D and trimming came from the DNA. In this sample the table shows 2 million to 2.5 million clones, approximately 94% of which occur a single time. In total, the top ten clones hold around 0.4% of the sample.

The study at large found these results: About 5% of naive CD4, more than 3% of naive CD8, approximately 2% of memory CD4, and 0.4% of memory CD8 clonotypes were shared across several donors. Naive subsets generally had larger estimated clonotype richness than memory subsets. Based on pairwise subsampling, the degree of clonotype sharing among donors was expected to be affected by sequencing depth. Incomplete sequencing was indicated by rarefaction of sorted-subset datasets, despite the large sequencing depth. The small number of donors limited the genetic and exposure-history diversity represented. Sampling was limited to blood, and TCR repertoires in tissue likely differ from TCR repertoires in blood. Higher generation probabilities were observed for clonotypes shared by all four sorted-subset donors than for non-shared clonotypes.

The sequencing sample was made of naive CD4+ T cells from PBMCs. The cell subset or site label corresponds to: CD45RA+ positively selected. This chain joins TRBV18 to TRBJ2-5; too little of a D gene remains to name it. The TCR was taken from a man younger than 35 in good health. Some clones in this sample may be carry-over from other donors' samples. The CDR3 here reads CASSPEETQYF. In nucleotide form, the sequence is TGTGCCAGCTCACCAGAAGAGACCCAGTACTTC.